This T cell receptor beta chain is drawn from a study of cytomegalovirus exposure and HLA in healthy donors. The table lists this clone with a count of one. The PCR was carried out with 60 Vbeta primers and 13 Jbeta primers. Profiled with immunoSEQ multiplex PCR; TCRdb holds only in-frame clones, not every one. This repertoire shows around 190,000 clones, 65% to 90% found once; its top ten account for about 2.5%. Germline assignment: CDR1 MNHNS and CDR2 SASEGT. V shed 1 base and J 4 bases; nucleotides not matched to a gene: 5. The CDR3 spans 15 residues. The genes are TRBV6-1 and TRBJ2-5; 8 bases align to TRBD2. Material: PBMCs. This sequence was found in a woman aged 50 to 60 in good health and CMV-seronegative. CDR3 protein: CASSEEGLVPETQYF. The CDR3 nucleotides read TGTGCCAGCAGTGAAGAGGGACTAGTACCAGAGACCCAGTACTTC.